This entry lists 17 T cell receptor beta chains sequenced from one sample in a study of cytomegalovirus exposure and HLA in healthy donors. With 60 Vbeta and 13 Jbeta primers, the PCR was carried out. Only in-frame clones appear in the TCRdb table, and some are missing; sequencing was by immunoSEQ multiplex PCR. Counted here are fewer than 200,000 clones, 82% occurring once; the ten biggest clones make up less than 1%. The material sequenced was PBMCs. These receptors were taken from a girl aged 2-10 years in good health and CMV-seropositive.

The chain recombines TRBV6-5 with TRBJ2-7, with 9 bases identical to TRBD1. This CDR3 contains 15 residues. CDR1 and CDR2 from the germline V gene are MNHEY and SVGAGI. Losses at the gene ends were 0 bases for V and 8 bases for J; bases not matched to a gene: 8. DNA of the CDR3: TGTGCCAGCAGTTACTCGACCGGACAGGGGTATCAGCAGTACTTC. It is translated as CASSYSTGQGYQQYF.

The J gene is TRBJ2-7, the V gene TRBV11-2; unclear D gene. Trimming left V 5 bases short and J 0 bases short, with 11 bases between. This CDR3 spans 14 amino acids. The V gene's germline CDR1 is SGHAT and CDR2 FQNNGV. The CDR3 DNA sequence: TGTGCCAGCAGCCCCCACAAATTCTCCTACGAGCAGTACTTC. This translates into CASSPHKFSYEQYF.

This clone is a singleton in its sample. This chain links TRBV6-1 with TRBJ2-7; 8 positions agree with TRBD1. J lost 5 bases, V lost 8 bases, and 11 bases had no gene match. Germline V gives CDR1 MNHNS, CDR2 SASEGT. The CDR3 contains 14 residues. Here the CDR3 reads CASRTGGVRNEQYF. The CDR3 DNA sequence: TGTGCCAGCCGAACAGGGGGAGTGAGGAACGAGCAGTACTTC.

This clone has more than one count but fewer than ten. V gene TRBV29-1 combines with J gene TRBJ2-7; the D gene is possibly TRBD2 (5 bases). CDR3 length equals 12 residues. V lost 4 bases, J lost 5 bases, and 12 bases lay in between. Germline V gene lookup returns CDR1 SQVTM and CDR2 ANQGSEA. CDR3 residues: CSVVTPRDEQYF. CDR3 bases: TGCAGCGTTGTGACGCCGCGGGACGAGCAGTACTTC.

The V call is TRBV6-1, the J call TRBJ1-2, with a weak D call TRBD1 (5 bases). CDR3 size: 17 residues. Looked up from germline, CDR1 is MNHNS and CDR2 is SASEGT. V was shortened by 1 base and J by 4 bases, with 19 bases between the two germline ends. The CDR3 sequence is CASSEDRAGIQAYGYTF. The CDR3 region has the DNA TGTGCCAGCAGTGAAGATCGGGCAGGGATTCAGGCCTATGGCTACACCTTC.

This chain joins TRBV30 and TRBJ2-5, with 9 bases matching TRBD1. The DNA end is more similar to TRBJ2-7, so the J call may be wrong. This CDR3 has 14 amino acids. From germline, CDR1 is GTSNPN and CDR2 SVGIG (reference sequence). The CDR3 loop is CAWRGGQGGYEQYF. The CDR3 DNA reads TGTGCCTGGAGGGGGGGACAGGGAGGCTACGAGCAGTACTTC.

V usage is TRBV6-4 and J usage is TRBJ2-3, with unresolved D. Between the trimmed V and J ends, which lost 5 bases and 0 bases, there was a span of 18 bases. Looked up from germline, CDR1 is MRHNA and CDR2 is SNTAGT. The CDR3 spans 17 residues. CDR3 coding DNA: TGTGCCAGCAGTATGAATCAGAGGCTGAGCAGCACAGATACGCAGTATTTT. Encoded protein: CASSMNQRLSSTDTQYF.

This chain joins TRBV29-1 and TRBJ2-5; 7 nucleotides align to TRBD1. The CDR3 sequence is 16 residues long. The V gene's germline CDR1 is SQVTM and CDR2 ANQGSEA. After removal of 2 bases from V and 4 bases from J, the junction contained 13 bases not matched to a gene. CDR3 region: CSVENLNRGVRETQYF. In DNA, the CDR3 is TGCAGCGTTGAAAACCTGAACAGGGGAGTGCGAGAGACCCAGTACTTC.

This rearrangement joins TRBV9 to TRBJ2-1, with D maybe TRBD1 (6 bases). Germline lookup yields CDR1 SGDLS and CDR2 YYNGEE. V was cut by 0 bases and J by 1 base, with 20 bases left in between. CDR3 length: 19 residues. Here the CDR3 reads CASSVEGTSSFGSYNEQFF. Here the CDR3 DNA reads TGTGCCAGCAGCGTAGAAGGGACATCAAGTTTCGGATCCTACAATGAGCAGTTCTTC.

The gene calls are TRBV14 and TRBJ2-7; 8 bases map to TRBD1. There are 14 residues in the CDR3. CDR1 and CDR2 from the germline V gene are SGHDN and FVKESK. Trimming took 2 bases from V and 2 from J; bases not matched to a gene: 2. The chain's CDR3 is CASSQRQGTYEQYF. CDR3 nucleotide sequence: TGTGCCAGCAGCCAAAGACAGGGGACCTACGAGCAGTACTTC.

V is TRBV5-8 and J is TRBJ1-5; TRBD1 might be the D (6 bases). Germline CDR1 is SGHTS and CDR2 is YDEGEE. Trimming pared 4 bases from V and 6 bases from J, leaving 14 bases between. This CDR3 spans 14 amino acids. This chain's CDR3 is CASSLGGGTQPQHF. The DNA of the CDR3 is TGTGCCAGCAGCCTCGGGGGGGGCACTCAGCCCCAGCATTTT.

Here the CDR3 DNA reads TGTGCCAGCAGCAGGGAAGCACCTACAGGATTCCAAGAGACCCAGTACTTC. It codes for CASSREAPTGFQETQYF. J is TRBJ2-5 and V is TRBV14, with TRBD1 as a possible D gene (5 bases). The CDR3 spans 17 residues. In germline, CDR1 is SGHDN, CDR2 FVKESK. V lost 5 bases and J 1 base, leaving 20 bases between the germline ends. Together with reference TRBV14 and TRBJ2-5, the CDR3 gives the full variable domain: EAGVTQFPSHSVIEKGQTVTLRCDPISGHDNLYWYRRVMGKEIKFLLHFVKESKQDESGMPNNRFLAERTGGTYSTLKVQPAELEDSGVYFCASSREAPTGFQETQYFGPGTRLLVL.

The CDR3, as DNA: TGCGCCAGCAGCGGCGCGGCACCTGTAAATCAGCCCCAGCATTTT. Amino acids: CASSGAAPVNQPQHF. The chain carries TRBV4-1 and TRBJ1-5; D is unresolved. V was clipped by 5 bases and J by 4 bases, with 15 bases between them. The CDR3 spans 15 residues. CDR1 and CDR2 from the germline V gene are MGHRA and YSYEKL.

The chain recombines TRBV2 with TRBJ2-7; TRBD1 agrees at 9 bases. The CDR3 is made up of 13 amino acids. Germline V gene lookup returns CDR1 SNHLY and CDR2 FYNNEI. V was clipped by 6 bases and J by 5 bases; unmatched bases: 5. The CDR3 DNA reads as TGTGCCAGCAGAACAGGGGGCTGGAACGAGCAGTACTTC. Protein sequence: CASRTGGWNEQYF.

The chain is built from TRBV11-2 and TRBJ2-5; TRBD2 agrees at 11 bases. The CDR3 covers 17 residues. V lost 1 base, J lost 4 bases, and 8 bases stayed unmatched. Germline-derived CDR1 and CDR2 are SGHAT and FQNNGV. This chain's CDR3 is CASSLVLASGRRETQYF. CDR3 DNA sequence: TGTGCCAGCAGCTTAGTGTTGGCTAGCGGGAGGAGAGAGACCCAGTACTTC.

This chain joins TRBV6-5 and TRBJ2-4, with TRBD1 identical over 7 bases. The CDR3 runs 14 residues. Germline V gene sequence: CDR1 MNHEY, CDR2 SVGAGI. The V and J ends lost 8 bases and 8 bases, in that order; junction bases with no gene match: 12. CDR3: CASASSGDSYIQYF. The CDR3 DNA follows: TGTGCCAGCGCGAGCTCCGGGGACAGTTACATTCAGTACTTC.

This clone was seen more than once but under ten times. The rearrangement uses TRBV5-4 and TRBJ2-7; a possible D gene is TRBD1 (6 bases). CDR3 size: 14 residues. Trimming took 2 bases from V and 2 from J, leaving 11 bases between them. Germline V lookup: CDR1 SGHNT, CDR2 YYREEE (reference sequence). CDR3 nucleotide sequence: TGTGCCAGCAGCTTAACAGGGCTAGCCTACGAGCAGTACTTC. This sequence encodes CASSLTGLAYEQYF.